Listed below are T cell receptor beta chains from one sample, sequenced in a study of blood T cell repertoires in COVID-19. The protocol was immunoSEQ multiplex PCR, while the TCRdb copy is restricted to in-frame clones and leaves out a portion. The sample comprises 160,000 or so clones, 88% of which are singletons, and approximately 6.6% rests with the top ten. The sequencing sample was made of PBMCs or T cells enriched from blood (not recorded which). The receptor source for this set is a woman aged 45-59 years who had recovered from COVID-19. CDR3s include the opening cysteine and the closing phenylalanine or tryptophan. The D gene is left open where the match is weak. For some rows the clone size is stated as once, few or many, or as a class when expanded; others skip it.

v_call	j_call	d_call	clone_size	cdr3_aa
TRBV6-5	TRBJ1-2	-	-	CASSNGFGQIGYTF
TRBV4-3	TRBJ1-6	-	-	CASSQDLAVPNSPLHF
TRBV15	TRBJ2-1	-	-	CATSSGGSLGNEQFF
TRBV21-1	TRBJ1-1	-	-	CASSKVTGGAEGWRTEAFF
TRBV30	TRBJ1-5	TRBD1	-	CAWSLRTGQPQHF
TRBV7-6	TRBJ2-3	TRBD2	-	CASSLRASGATDTQYF
TRBV11-2	TRBJ2-2	-	-	CASSLSLIVANTGELFF
TRBV11-1	TRBJ1-2	TRBD1	-	CASRATGGTHGYTF
TRBV18	TRBJ1-3	-	-	CASSPLGKGAVGGNTIYF
TRBV5-4	TRBJ2-5	TRBD1	-	CASSLEQQGANGGETQYF
TRBV11-2	TRBJ2-3	TRBD1	-	CASSAPGTGSYTQYF
TRBV9	TRBJ1-6	TRBD1	-	CASSPGQHNSPLHF
TRBV19	TRBJ1-2	TRBD1	-	CASTHRQGLGGYTF
TRBV11-3	TRBJ1-1	-	-	CASSLSGGRTEAFF
TRBV30	TRBJ1-3	TRBD1	-	CAWSGRTGVGGNTIYF
TRBV9	TRBJ1-6	TRBD1	-	CASSGGTGWDSPLHF
TRBV4-3	TRBJ1-2	-	-	CASSQDVVTTNYGYTF
TRBV7-9	TRBJ2-3	TRBD1	-	CASSAGQATTTDTQYF
TRBV7-9	TRBJ1-1	-	-	CASESEGDTEAFF
TRBV4-3	TRBJ1-6	TRBD1	-	CASSQETGDNSPLHF
TRBV4-1	TRBJ2-3	TRBD1	-	CASSRLTGLLADTQYF
TRBV18	TRBJ1-1	-	-	CASSPSLEGEAFF
TRBV25-1	TRBJ1-2	TRBD1	-	CASTPPGQGYGYTF
TRBV6-5	TRBJ2-5	-	-	CASKSGWETQYF
TRBV3-1/TRBV3-2	TRBJ1-5	TRBD1	-	CASSPDRVQPQHF
TRBV6-2/TRBV6-3	TRBJ2-3	-	-	CASSYPQGVTDTQYF
TRBV19	TRBJ2-3	TRBD2	-	CASSLAGSRVDTQYF
TRBV18	TRBJ1-6	-	-	CASSPGSYNSPLHF
TRBV7-2	TRBJ2-7	TRBD2	-	CASSLGGSGGWEQYF
TRBV7-9	TRBJ2-7	-	few	CASSLGRTNYEQYF
TRBV7-2	TRBJ2-3	TRBD1	few	CASSKQGTRISTDTQYF
TRBV11-3	TRBJ2-3	TRBD2	-	CASSLGTSGFADTQYF
TRBV7-9	TRBJ2-5	-	-	CASSPAVGGRQETQYF
TRBV5-1	TRBJ1-1	TRBD1	-	CASSEAQGRSEAFF
TRBV5-6	TRBJ1-1	-	-	CASSWTVMNTEAFF
TRBV27	TRBJ2-7	-	-	CASRGRGRYEQYF
TRBV27	TRBJ1-4	TRBD1	-	CASRGPGQGHEKLFF
TRBV5-4	TRBJ1-1	-	-	CASRRNRVRDPNTEAFF
TRBV20-1	TRBJ1-3	-	-	CSAYSGNTIYF
TRBV2	TRBJ2-4	-	once	CASSPENIQYF
TRBV2	TRBJ1-5	-	-	CAPPHPGDSNQPQHF
TRBV11-3	TRBJ2-7	-	-	CASSAPFTKGAYEQYF
TRBV2	TRBJ2-1	-	-	CASMEGGNEQFF
TRBV21-1	TRBJ1-5	-	-	CASSKHRALAQPQHF
TRBV5-1	TRBJ1-1	-	-	CASSLGLPGGEWVTTEAFF
TRBV11-2	TRBJ2-7	TRBD1	-	CASRHAGTGTHEQYF
TRBV30	TRBJ1-6	-	-	CAWSVPGNSPLHF
TRBV5-1	TRBJ1-6	TRBD1	-	CATRTGLNSPLHF